The 14 T cell receptor beta chains below come from one sample, sequenced in a study of beta chain features in type 1 diabetes. Their specific antigens are unknown. Study-level results: Type 1 diabetes patients showed a moderate but significant shortening of TCRB CDR3s in all four CD4+ subsets.

The isolated RNA, all of it, was reverse transcribed, so expressed TCRB transcripts were what got sequenced. Data came from immunoSEQ multiplex PCR; TCRdb stores just in-frame clones and leaves some out. The sample comprises 500,000 to 850,000 clones, over 11% of which are singletons, and nearly 0.04% rests with the top ten. Sequencing was done on a sample of naive CD4+ T cells from blood. The receptor set was obtained from a man aged 18 to 35 with type 1 diabetes.

The V gene is TRBV30, the J gene TRBJ1-6; D is undetermined. The germline V gene encodes CDR1 GTSNPN and CDR2 SVGIG (reference sequence). The V end was cut by 3 bases, the J end by 13 bases, with 16 bases between. CDR3 length: 13 residues. In nucleotides, the CDR3 is TGTGCCTGGAGAAGAGCGGTCCAAGATCCCCTCCACTTT. This gives the protein CAWRRAVQDPLHF.

V usage is TRBV5-1 and J usage is TRBJ2-5; TRBD1 matches 10 bases. CDR3 length: 14 residues. Looked up from germline, CDR1 is SGHRS and CDR2 is YFSETQ. The trim removed 3 bases at V and 6 bases at J, leaving 5 bases unmatched. Written as DNA, the CDR3 is TGCGCCAGCAGCTCGGGACAGGGGATGAAGACCCAGTACTTC. It specifies CASSSGQGMKTQYF.

The chain couples TRBV9 to TRBJ1-1, with a tentative D call TRBD1 (5 bases). Trimming removed 4 bases from V and 6 bases from J, with 16 bases in between. This CDR3 has 14 amino acids. CDR1 is SGDLS and CDR2 is YYNGEE in the germline V gene. CDR3 amino acids: CASSSREGSSEAFF. The CDR3, as DNA: TGTGCCAGCAGCTCTCGGGAGGGGAGCTCTGAAGCTTTCTTT.

This clone turned up a few times. The genes are TRBV2 and TRBJ2-3; D not certain. V was trimmed by 1 base and J by 1 base, leaving 12 bases between them. CDR1 SNHLY and CDR2 FYNNEI come from the germline V gene. The CDR3 has 16 residues. CDR3 sequence: CASSEGVQSGTDTQYF. The CDR3 region has the DNA TGTGCCAGCAGTGAAGGGGTCCAATCAGGCACAGATACGCAGTATTTT.

This chain uses TRBV7-9 with TRBJ2-1; tentative D call: TRBD2 (6 bases). Looked up from germline, CDR1 is SEHNR and CDR2 is FQNEAQ (reference sequence). The CDR3 length is 14 residues. V lost 5 bases and J 7 bases, leaving 15 bases between the germline ends. The CDR3 here is CASSQQQEGNEQFF. The CDR3 DNA is TGTGCCAGCAGCCAGCAGCAGGAGGGTAATGAGCAGTTCTTC.

This clone was seen only a few times. V usage is TRBV5-6 and J usage is TRBJ2-7; D is unresolved. The germline V gene encodes CDR1 SGHDT and CDR2 YYEEEE. V shed 5 bases and J shed 3 bases, with 9 bases lying between them. CDR3 length equals 12 residues. CDR3 sequence: CASRGLGYEQYF. For the CDR3, the DNA is TGTGCCAGCAGAGGGTTAGGCTACGAGCAGTACTTC.

The rearrangement links TRBV19 to TRBJ2-1; D is possibly TRBD1 (6 bases). Per germline, CDR1 LNHDA and CDR2 SQIVND (reference sequence). The CDR3 is 12 amino acids. Trimming cost V 7 bases and J 4 bases, with 8 bases left between them. The CDR3 region is CASKDSYNEQFF. CDR3 DNA: TGTGCCAGTAAGGACAGTTACAATGAGCAGTTCTTC.

This clone occurred a few times. Other DNA sequences in the sample encode the same CDR3. The rearrangement uses TRBV27 and TRBJ1-1; D is unclear. Germline CDR1 and CDR2: MNHEY and SMNVEV (reference sequence). Trimming pared 5 bases from V and 0 bases from J, leaving 7 bases between. CDR3 length: 13 residues. For the CDR3, the DNA is TGTGCCAGCAGTCTTTTGATGAACACTGAAGCTTTCTTT. Translating it yields CASSLLMNTEAFF.

This clone was counted only a few times. V usage is TRBV4-3 and J usage is TRBJ1-2; perhaps TRBD1 as D (6 bases). The CDR3 extends over 16 amino acids. Germline lookup yields CDR1 LGHNA and CDR2 YSLEER. Trimming stripped 1 base from V and 8 bases from J, with 20 bases between. The CDR3 reads CASSQAWTASPIGYTF. The CDR3 bases are TGCGCCAGCAGCCAAGCTTGGACAGCATCCCCTATAGGCTACACCTTC.

With regard to this clone: Other DNA sequences in the sample encode the same CDR3. The chain uses TRBV29-1 and TRBJ1-5; 9 nucleotides line up with TRBD1. The CDR3 runs 12 residues. Trimming took 6 bases from V and 7 from J; bases not matched to a gene: 4. Germline V gene lookup returns CDR1 SQVTM and CDR2 ANQGSEA. The CDR3 region is CSVGQGTQPQHF. The CDR3 nucleotides read TGCAGCGTGGGACAGGGAACCCAGCCCCAGCATTTT.

V gene TRBV7-2 combines with J gene TRBJ2-5; 7 bases are shared with TRBD2. This CDR3 has 16 amino acids. Germline V gene sequence: CDR1 SGHTA, CDR2 FQGNSA. V trimming: 5 bases; J trimming: 1 base; junction bases outside the gene matches: 10. The DNA of the CDR3 is TGTGCCAGCAGCACCCAAGGACTAGACTTCCAAGAGACCCAGTACTTC. Translated, it gives CASSTQGLDFQETQYF.

This clone occurred a few times. This chain links TRBV7-2 with TRBJ1-6, with D unclear. The CDR3 is made up of 16 amino acids. CDR1 and CDR2 from the germline V gene are SGHTA and FQGNSA. Trimming left V 2 bases short and J 10 bases short, with 18 bases between. The CDR3 DNA reads TGTGCCAGCAGCTTAAGGCCGGGGATGGAAGGGTCACCCCTCCACTTT. Protein product: CASSLRPGMEGSPLHF.

This chain connects TRBV7-3 to TRBJ2-3; 7 bases fit TRBD2. Germline loops: CDR1 SGHTA, CDR2 FQGTGA. Trimming at V came to 4 bases and at J to 2 bases, leaving 6 bases not matched to a gene. The CDR3 covers 15 residues. The CDR3 nucleotides read TGTGCCAGCAGCTCTTCTAGCGGACCCACAGATACGCAGTATTTT. It specifies CASSSSSGPTDTQYF.

Regarding this clone: Other DNA variants within this sample encode the same CDR3. This chain links TRBV10-3 with TRBJ2-3; 9 bases are shared with TRBD2. V lost 3 bases and J lost 1; bases outside the gene matches: 2. Germline CDR1 and CDR2: ENHRY and SYGVKD. The CDR3 has 15 residues. The CDR3 loop reads CAISDPSGGTDTQYF. Written as DNA, the CDR3 is TGTGCCATCAGTGACCCTAGCGGGGGCACAGATACGCAGTATTTT.